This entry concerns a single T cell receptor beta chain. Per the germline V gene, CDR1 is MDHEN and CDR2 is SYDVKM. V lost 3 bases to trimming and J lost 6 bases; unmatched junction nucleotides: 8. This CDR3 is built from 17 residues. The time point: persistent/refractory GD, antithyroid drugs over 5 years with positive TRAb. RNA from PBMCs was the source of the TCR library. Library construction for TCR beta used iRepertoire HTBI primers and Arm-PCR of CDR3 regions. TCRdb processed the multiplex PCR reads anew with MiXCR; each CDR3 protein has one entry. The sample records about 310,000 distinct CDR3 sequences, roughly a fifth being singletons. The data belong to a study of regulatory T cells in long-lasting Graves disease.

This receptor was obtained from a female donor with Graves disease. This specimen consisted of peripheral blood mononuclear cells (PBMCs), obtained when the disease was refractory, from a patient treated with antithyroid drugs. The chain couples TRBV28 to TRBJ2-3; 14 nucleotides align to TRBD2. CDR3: CASSFPGLAGGGDTQYF. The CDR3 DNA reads TGTGCCAGCAGTTTTCCTGGACTAGCGGGAGGTGGGGATACGCAGTATTTT.